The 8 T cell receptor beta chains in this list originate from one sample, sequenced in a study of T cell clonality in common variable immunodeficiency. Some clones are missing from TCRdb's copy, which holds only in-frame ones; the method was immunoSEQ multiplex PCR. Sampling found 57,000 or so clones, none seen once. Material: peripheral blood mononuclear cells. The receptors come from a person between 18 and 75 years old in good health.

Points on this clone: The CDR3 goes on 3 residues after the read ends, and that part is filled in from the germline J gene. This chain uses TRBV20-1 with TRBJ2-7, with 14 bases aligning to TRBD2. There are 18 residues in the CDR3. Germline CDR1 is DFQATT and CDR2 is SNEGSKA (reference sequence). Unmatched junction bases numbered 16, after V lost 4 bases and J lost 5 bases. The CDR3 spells CSAISTGTSGSWRNEQYF. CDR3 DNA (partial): TGCAGTGCTATTTCCACCGGGACTAGCGGGAGTTGGAGGAACGAG.

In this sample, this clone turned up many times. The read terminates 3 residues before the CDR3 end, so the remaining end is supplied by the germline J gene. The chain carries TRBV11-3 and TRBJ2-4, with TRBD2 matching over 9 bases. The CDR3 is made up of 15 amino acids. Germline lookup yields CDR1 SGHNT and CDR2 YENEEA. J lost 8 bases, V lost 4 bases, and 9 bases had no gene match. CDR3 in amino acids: CASSSDLAGRDIQYF. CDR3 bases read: TGTGCCAGCAGCTCAGACCTAGCGGGAAGAGACATT.

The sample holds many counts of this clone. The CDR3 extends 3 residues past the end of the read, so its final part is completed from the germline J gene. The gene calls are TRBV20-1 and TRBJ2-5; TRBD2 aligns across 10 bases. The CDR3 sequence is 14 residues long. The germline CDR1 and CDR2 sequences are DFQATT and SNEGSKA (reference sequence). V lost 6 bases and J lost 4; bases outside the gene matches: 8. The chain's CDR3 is CSASIAGGLETQYF. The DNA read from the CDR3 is TGCAGTGCATCAATAGCGGGAGGCTTAGAGACC.

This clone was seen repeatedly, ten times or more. The CDR3 loop is CASSGRVAYSNQPQHF. CDR3 DNA, as far as it was read: TGTGCCAGTAGTGGCAGGGTCGCATATAGCAATCAGCCC. The chain has TRBV19 and TRBJ1-5, with a possible D match to TRBD1 (5 bases). The read ends 3 residues early relative to the CDR3; the germline J gene fills the gap. The CDR3 sequence is 16 residues long. Trimming took off 5 bases at V and 0 bases at J, with 14 bases between the two ends. Germline CDR1 is LNHDA and CDR2 is SQIVND (reference sequence).

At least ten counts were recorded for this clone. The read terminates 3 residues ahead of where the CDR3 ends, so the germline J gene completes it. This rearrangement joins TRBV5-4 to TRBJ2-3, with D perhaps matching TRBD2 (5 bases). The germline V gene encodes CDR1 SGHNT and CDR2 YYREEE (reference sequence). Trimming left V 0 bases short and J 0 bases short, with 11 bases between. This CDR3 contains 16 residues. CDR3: CASSLAGAVSTDTQYF. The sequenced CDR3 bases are TGTGCCAGCAGCTTGGCCGGAGCGGTTAGCACAGATACG.

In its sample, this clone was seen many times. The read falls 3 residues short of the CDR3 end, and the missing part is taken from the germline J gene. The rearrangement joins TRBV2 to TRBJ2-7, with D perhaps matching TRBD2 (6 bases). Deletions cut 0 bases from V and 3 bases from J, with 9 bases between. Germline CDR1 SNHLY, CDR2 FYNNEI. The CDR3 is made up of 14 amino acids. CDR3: CASSEAGGNYEQYF. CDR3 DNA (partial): TGTGCCAGCAGTGAAGCGGGGGGAAACTACGAG.

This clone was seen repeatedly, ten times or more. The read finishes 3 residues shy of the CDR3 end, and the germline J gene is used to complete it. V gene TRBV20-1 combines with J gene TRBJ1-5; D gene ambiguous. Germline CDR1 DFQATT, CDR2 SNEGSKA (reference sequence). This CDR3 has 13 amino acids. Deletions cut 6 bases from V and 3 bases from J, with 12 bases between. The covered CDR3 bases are TGCAGTGCCGAGGACTCGCACAATCAGCCC. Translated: CSAEDSHNQP. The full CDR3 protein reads CSAEDSHNQPQHF.

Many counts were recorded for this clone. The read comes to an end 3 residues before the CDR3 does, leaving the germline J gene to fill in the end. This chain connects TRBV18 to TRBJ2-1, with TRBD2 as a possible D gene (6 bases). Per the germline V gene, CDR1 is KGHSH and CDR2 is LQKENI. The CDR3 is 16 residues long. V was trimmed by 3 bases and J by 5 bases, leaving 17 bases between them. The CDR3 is CASSPKFRGGDNEQFF. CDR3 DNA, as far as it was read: TGTGCCAGCTCACCGAAGTTTAGGGGAGGAGACAATGAG.